The clone carrying this TCR beta chain occurred once. No antigen is known for it. The data were taken from a study of cytomegalovirus exposure and HLA in healthy donors. Study at large: Early release data held 85 million to 95 million unique TCRs from HLA-typed donors.

V was shortened by 0 bases and J by 0 bases, with 6 bases between the two germline ends. Germline loops: CDR1 SGHRS, CDR2 YFSETQ. There are 14 residues in the CDR3. The PCR had 60 Vbeta and 13 Jbeta primers. Sequenced by immunoSEQ multiplex PCR; TCRdb stores in-frame clones only, minus some. This sample has 150,000 to 250,000 clones, with roughly 78% found just once. General study points: Later analysis found that TCR beta chains associated with HLA were more clonally expanded than other, equally common chains.

The chain carries TRBV5-1 and TRBJ1-1; no firm D call. The specimen sequenced was PBMCs. The clonotype originates from a woman between 25 and 40 years old in good health and CMV-seropositive. CDR3 in DNA: TGCGCCAGCAGCTTGGAAAGCATGAACACTGAAGCTTTCTTT. Residues: CASSLESMNTEAFF.